These 20 T cell receptor beta chains originate from one sample sequenced in a study of shared clonotypes between healthy human individuals. Sequencing was performed with immunoSEQ multiplex PCR; in TCRdb, only in-frame clones are kept and a portion is missing. The sample holds under 2.5 million clones, around 90% seen once. The sequencing input was naive CD4+ T cells from PBMCs. Subset of the sample: CD45RA+ positively selected. These receptors were obtained from a man aged 18 to 29 in good health. Some clones in this sample may be carry-over from other donors' samples.

The chain combines TRBV5-1 with TRBJ2-1, with a weak D call TRBD2 (5 bases). The germline V gene has CDR1 SGHRS and CDR2 YFSETQ. V lost 4 bases to trimming and J lost 0 bases, with 17 bases between them. There are 17 residues in the CDR3. CDR3 sequence: CASSLTISVSSYNEQFF. CDR3 DNA: TGCGCCAGCAGCCTGACAATTAGCGTGTCCTCCTACAATGAGCAGTTCTTC.

J is TRBJ2-3 and V is TRBV5-1, with 10 bases that match TRBD2. Unmatched junction bases numbered 8, after V lost 5 bases and J lost 2 bases. Germline CDR1 reads SGHRS; CDR2 reads YFSETQ. This CDR3 comprises 16 residues. Written as DNA, the CDR3 is TGCGCCAGCAGTCCAGGGACTAGCGCGAACACAGATACGCAGTATTTT. Translation gives CASSPGTSANTDTQYF. The variable domain in full, with the rest retrieved from reference TRBV5-1 and TRBJ2-3, is KAGVTQTPRYLIKTRGQQVTLSCSPISGHRSVSWYQQTPGQGLQFLFEYFSETQRNKGNFPGRFSGRQFSNSRSEMNVSTLELGDSALYLCASSPGTSANTDTQYFGPGTRLTVL.

CDR3 in amino acids: CASIPGRLPWEQYF. In DNA form, the CDR3 reads TGTGCCAGCATCCCCGGGAGGCTCCCCTGGGAGCAGTACTTC. The chain is built from TRBV28 and TRBJ2-7, with TRBD2 identical over 7 bases. Germline CDR1 and CDR2: MDHEN and SYDVKM. With V trimmed by 7 bases and J by 7 bases, 13 bases remained unmatched. The CDR3 is 14 residues long.

As to this clone: The sample carries other DNA sequences with the same CDR3. The chain couples TRBV18 to TRBJ2-3; no reliable D call. The CDR3 has 13 amino acids. Deletions cut 3 bases from V and 4 bases from J, with 8 bases between. CDR1 is KGHSH and CDR2 is LQKENI in the germline V gene. This chain's CDR3 is CASSPEGADTQYF. In nucleotides, the CDR3 is TGTGCCAGCTCACCCGAAGGAGCAGATACGCAGTATTTT.

The V call is TRBV19, the J call TRBJ2-2, with 13 bases matching TRBD2. The germline CDR1 and CDR2 sequences are LNHDA and SQIVND (reference sequence). This CDR3 has 16 residues. V shed 6 bases and J 5 bases; nucleotides not matched to a gene: 6. The CDR3 loop reads CASSRTSGRGTGELFF. CDR3 DNA sequence: TGTGCCAGTAGCAGGACTAGCGGGAGAGGGACCGGGGAGCTGTTTTTT.

This clone was seen a single time. This chain connects TRBV5-1 to TRBJ2-7, with 9 positions matching TRBD1. Germline CDR1 and CDR2: SGHRS and YFSETQ. The V and J ends lost 2 bases and 6 bases, in that order; junction bases with no gene match: 6. The CDR3 is 14 amino acids. The CDR3 loop reads CASSFAGTGFEQYF. DNA for the CDR3: TGCGCCAGCAGCTTTGCCGGGACAGGGTTCGAGCAGTACTTC.

The CDR3 DNA reads as TGTGCCAGCACCCCTGCGTCGACCGGGACGGAGTATGGCTACACCTTC. It translates to CASTPASTGTEYGYTF. V gene TRBV28 combines with J gene TRBJ1-2, with TRBD1 as a possible D gene (5 bases). Germline CDR1 MDHEN, CDR2 SYDVKM. The V end lost 7 bases, the J end lost 5 bases, and 23 bases lay between the germline ends. CDR3 length: 16 amino acids.

The V gene is TRBV7-9, the J gene TRBJ1-2; possibly TRBD1 for D (5 bases). CDR1 and CDR2 from the germline V gene are SEHNR and FQNEAQ (reference sequence). Trimming pared 5 bases from V and 8 bases from J, leaving 18 bases between. This CDR3 contains 14 residues. This chain's CDR3 is CASSAWDSSFGYTF. The DNA for the CDR3 is TGTGCCAGCAGCGCCTGGGACTCCTCTTTCGGCTACACCTTC.

J is TRBJ2-2 and V is TRBV19; tentatively, D is TRBD1 (7 bases). Deletions cut 9 bases from V and 1 base from J, with 21 bases between. CDR3 length: 17 amino acids. Germline V gene sequence: CDR1 LNHDA, CDR2 SQIVND (reference sequence). The CDR3 DNA sequence: TGTGCCAGCGCGACCGGGGGACAGAGGTTGAACACCGGGGAGCTGTTTTTT. Amino acids: CASATGGQRLNTGELFF.

This chain links TRBV27 with TRBJ1-3; tentatively, D is TRBD1 (5 bases). V lost 3 bases to trimming and J lost 4 bases, with 7 bases between them. Germline CDR1 and CDR2: MNHEY and SMNVEV (reference sequence). The CDR3 length is 13 residues. The CDR3 DNA is TGTGCCAGCAGTTTCGGGGGGGGAAACACCATATATTTT. It encodes CASSFGGGNTIYF.

The table lists this clone with a count of one. This chain links TRBV5-8 with TRBJ2-7; 11 bases agree with TRBD1. Germline-derived CDR1 and CDR2 are SGHTS and YDEGEE. With 4 bases clipped from V and 4 bases from J, the junction kept 7 bases outside the gene matches. The CDR3 is 15 amino acids. The CDR3 protein is CASSLLGTGGYEQYF. DNA of the CDR3: TGTGCCAGCAGCCTTCTCGGGACAGGGGGATACGAGCAGTACTTC.

This sequence joins TRBV6-6 and TRBJ2-2; 8 bases fit TRBD2. Germline CDR1 MNHNY, CDR2 SVGAGI (reference sequence). The CDR3 is 14 residues long. Trimming removed 7 bases from V and 6 bases from J; junction bases left unmatched: 7. The CDR3 nucleotides are TGTGCCAGCAACCCGACTAGCGCGGCCGGGGAGCTGTTTTTT. This translates into CASNPTSAAGELFF.

The chain carries TRBV19 and TRBJ2-3; no reliable D call. The germline gives CDR1 LNHDA, CDR2 SQIVND (reference sequence). This CDR3 region has 15 residues. The germline V and J ends were trimmed by 3 bases and 0 bases, with 10 bases remaining between them. CDR3 in DNA: TGTGCCAGTAGTATTCGCCCCCTGAGCACAGATACGCAGTATTTT. Protein: CASSIRPLSTDTQYF.

Details on this clone: Other DNA sequences of this sample code for an identical CDR3. The V call is TRBV18, the J call TRBJ2-7; 8 bases match TRBD2. Per the germline V gene, CDR1 is KGHSH and CDR2 is LQKENI. The J segment lost 3 bases and the V segment lost 0 bases, leaving 4 bases of the junction unmatched. This CDR3 is built from 15 residues. The CDR3 DNA sequence: TGTGCCAGCTCACCACCGAACAGCGGGAGCTACGAGCAGTACTTC. Protein sequence: CASSPPNSGSYEQYF.

This clone appeared once. The DNA for the CDR3 is TGCGCCAGCAGCCCAGATAGGACAGGGATGAACTACGAGCAGTACTTC. Its translation: CASSPDRTGMNYEQYF. The V call is TRBV4-3, the J call TRBJ2-7; 8 positions match TRBD1. This CDR3 comprises 16 residues. V gave up 4 bases and J gave up 3 bases; unmatched junction bases: 11. Germline V lookup: CDR1 LGHNA, CDR2 YSLEER.

V and J are TRBV7-8 and TRBJ2-7; unclear D gene. The germline V gene has CDR1 SGHVS and CDR2 FQNEAQ. With 1 base removed from V and 6 bases from J, the gap between germline ends came to 10 bases. The CDR3 has 13 amino acids. The CDR3 DNA is TGTGCCAGCAGCTTAGGGCAGATATTCGAGCAGTACTTC. Translated, it gives CASSLGQIFEQYF.

V is TRBV25-1 and J is TRBJ1-5, with 9 bases aligning to TRBD1. CDR1 is MGHDK, CDR2 SYGVNS, per germline. Trimming removed 4 bases from V and 5 bases from J; junction bases left unmatched: 6. The CDR3 extends over 15 amino acids. DNA of the CDR3: TGTGCCAGCAGTGCCGGGACAGGGTTTGATCAGCCCCAGCATTTT. Protein product: CASSAGTGFDQPQHF.

The chain is built from TRBV6-6 and TRBJ2-7; 7 bases are shared with TRBD2. The V segment lost 6 bases and the J segment 2 bases; nucleotides outside the gene matches: 7. The CDR3 covers 14 residues. Germline CDR1 is MNHNY and CDR2 is SVGAGI (reference sequence). CDR3 residues: CASSNGRQPYEQYF. The CDR3 bases are TGTGCCAGCAGCAACGGGAGGCAGCCCTACGAGCAGTACTTC.

V and J are TRBV7-9 and TRBJ2-7; tentatively, D is TRBD2 (6 bases). The length of the CDR3 is 13 residues. Germline CDR1 is SEHNR and CDR2 is FQNEAQ (reference sequence). V was cut by 5 bases and J by 6 bases, with 14 bases left in between. In DNA, the CDR3 is TGTGCCAGCAGCCCTGCCGGGAGCCTCGAGCAGTACTTC. The encoded protein is CASSPAGSLEQYF.

The chain combines TRBV19 with TRBJ2-5; perhaps D is TRBD1 or TRBD2 (5 bases each). V shed 4 bases and J shed 4 bases, with 10 bases lying between them. The length of the CDR3 is 13 residues. Germline loops: CDR1 LNHDA, CDR2 SQIVND (reference sequence). CDR3 in amino acids: CASSRGSLETQYF. CDR3 coding DNA: TGTGCCAGTAGTAGGGGGAGCCTAGAGACCCAGTACTTC.